This T cell receptor beta chain originates from a study of cytomegalovirus exposure and HLA in healthy donors. General study results and limits: Through in vitro validation, three CMV-associated chains were shown to be specific for CMV antigens.

Trimming removed 5 bases from V and 5 bases from J, with 15 bases in between. Looked up from germline, CDR1 is LGHNT and CDR2 is FRNRAP. The CDR3 runs 14 residues. Researchers ran the PCR with 60 Vbeta and 13 Jbeta primers. Sequencing used immunoSEQ multiplex PCR; TCRdb keeps in-frame clones, though not all of them. The sample yields roughly 120,000 clones, about 8.5% seen once. On this clone itself: Antigen unknown.

The clonotype comes from a man between 35 and 55 years old in good health and CMV-seronegative. V gene TRBV12-5 combines with J gene TRBJ1-1; D possibly corresponds to TRBD1 (6 bases). The material sequenced was PBMCs. The CDR3 reads CASGALGGGTEAFF. CDR3 in DNA: TGTGCTAGTGGTGCCCTAGGGGGTGGGACTGAAGCTTTCTTT.